The source of this T cell receptor (beta chain) is a study of T-cell reconstitution after alpha-beta-depleted transplantation in children (TCRdb year 2016). A note on the overall study: Using TCR repertoire profiling, the study followed T-cell immune reconstitution in a quantitative way in children after TCRalphabeta/CD19-depleted allogeneic hematopoietic cell transplantation.

To prepare the library, PCR was applied. The run used an Illumina HiSeq 2500. To normalize quantification of the TCRbeta repertoire, the TCR libraries were built with molecular barcoding that relied on unique molecular identifiers. The raw public reads went through TCRdb reprocessing: fastp at Q25, MiXCR clone calling, in-frame beta chains kept. Entries are consolidated by CDR3 protein sequence, retaining the most common genes and DNA. The sample yields about 270,000 distinct CDR3 sequences; roughly 9.5% were counted once. The top ten clonotypes cover about a tenth of the sample. The CDR3 goes from the cysteine to the phenylalanine over 12 residues. This entry keeps only the CDR3 DNA: 36 bases, framed from base 1. Clipping removes 6 bases from V and 5 bases from J, with 7 as the unmatched junction base count. In the germline V gene (reference sequence), CDR1 corresponds to DFQATT and CDR2 to SNEGSKA.

This clonotype was observed a few times. Its specific antigen is unknown. Base quality data are lacking; no much larger clone is found one base away. The specimen comprised PBMCs from the stem cell graft donor, sampled from the stem cell graft. The TCR comes from a human donor who donated a stem cell graft to a child with SCID. Recombination joined TRBV20-1 with TRBJ2-7, with 7 junctional bases fitting TRBD2. CDR3 reads: CSAPERGDEQYF. The DNA reads as follows: TGCAGTGCCCCCGAGCGGGGCGACGAGCAGTACTTC.